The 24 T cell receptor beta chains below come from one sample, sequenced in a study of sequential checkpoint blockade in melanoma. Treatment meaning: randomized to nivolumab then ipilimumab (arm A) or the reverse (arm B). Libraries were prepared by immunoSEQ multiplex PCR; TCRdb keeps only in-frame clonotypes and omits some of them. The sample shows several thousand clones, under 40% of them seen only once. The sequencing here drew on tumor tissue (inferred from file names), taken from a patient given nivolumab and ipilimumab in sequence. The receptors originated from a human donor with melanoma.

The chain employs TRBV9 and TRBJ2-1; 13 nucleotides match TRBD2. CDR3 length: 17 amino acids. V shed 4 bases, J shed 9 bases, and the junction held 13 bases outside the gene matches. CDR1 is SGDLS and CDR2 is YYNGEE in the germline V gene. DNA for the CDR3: TGTGCCAGCAGCCCGGGAGGACTAGCGGGGGCCTATGGTGAGCAGTTCTTC. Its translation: CASSPGGLAGAYGEQFF.

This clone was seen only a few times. CDR3 bases: TGTGCCAGCAGCCTCGGGGGGCTCGGCAATCAGCCCCAGCATTTT. Encoded protein: CASSLGGLGNQPQHF. This chain connects TRBV7-7 to TRBJ1-5; a possible D gene is TRBD1 (6 bases). V was pared by 5 bases and J by 2 bases, with 13 bases between. The CDR3 has 15 residues. Germline V gene data show CDR1 as SSHAT and CDR2 as FNYEAQ (reference sequence).

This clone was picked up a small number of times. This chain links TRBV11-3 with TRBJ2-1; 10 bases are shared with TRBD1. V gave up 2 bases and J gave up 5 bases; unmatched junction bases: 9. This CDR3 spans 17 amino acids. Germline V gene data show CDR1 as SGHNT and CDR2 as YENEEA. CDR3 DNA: TGTGCCAGCAGCTTATCACTGGGACAGGGGTATCACAATGAGCAGTTCTTC. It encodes CASSLSLGQGYHNEQFF.

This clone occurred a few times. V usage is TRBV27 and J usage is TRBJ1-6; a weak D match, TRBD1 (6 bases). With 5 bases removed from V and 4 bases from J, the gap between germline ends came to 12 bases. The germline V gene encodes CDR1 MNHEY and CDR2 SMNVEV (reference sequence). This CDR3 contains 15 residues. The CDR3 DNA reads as TGTGCCAGCAGTCCCCGGACAGATTATAATTCACCCCTCCACTTT. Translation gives CASSPRTDYNSPLHF.

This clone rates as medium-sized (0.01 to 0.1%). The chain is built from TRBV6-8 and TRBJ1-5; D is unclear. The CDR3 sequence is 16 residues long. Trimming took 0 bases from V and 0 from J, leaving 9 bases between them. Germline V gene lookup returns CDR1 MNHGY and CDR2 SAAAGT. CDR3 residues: CASSYSGDYSNQPQHF. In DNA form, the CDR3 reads TGTGCCAGCAGTTACTCCGGGGATTATAGCAATCAGCCCCAGCATTTT.

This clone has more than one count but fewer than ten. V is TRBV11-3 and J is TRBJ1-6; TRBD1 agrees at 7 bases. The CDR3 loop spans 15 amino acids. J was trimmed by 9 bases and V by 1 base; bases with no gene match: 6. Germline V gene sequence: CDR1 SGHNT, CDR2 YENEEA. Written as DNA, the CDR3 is TGTGCCAGCAGCTTAGGTGGGACAGCTATTTCACCCCTCCACTTT. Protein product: CASSLGGTAISPLHF.

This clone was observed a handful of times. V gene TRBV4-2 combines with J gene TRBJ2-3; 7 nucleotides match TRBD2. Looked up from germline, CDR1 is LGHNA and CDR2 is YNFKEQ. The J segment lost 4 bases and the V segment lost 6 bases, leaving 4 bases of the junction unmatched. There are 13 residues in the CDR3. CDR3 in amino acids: CASRRDYSDTQYF. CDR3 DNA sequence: TGTGCCAGCAGAAGGGACTACTCAGATACGCAGTATTTT.

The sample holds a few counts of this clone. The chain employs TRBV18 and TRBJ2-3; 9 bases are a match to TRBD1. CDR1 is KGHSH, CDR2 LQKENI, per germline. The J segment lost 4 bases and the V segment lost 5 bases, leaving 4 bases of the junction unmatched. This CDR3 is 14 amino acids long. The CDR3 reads CASSSGQGPDTQYF. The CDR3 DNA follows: TGTGCCAGCTCATCGGGACAGGGTCCAGATACGCAGTATTTT.

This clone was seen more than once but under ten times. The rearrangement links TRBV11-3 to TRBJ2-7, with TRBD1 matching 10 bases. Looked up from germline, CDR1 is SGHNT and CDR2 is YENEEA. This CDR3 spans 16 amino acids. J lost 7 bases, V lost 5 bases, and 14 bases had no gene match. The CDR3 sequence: CASSNFVGQGLEEQYF. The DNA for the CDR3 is TGTGCCAGCAGCAACTTCGTGGGACAGGGGTTGGAGGAGCAGTACTTC. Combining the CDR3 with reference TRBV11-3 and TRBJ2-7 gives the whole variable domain EAGVVQSPRYKIIEKKQPVAFWCNPISGHNTLYWYLQNLGQGPELLIRYENEEAVDDSQLPKDRFSAERLKGVDSTLKIQPAELGDSAVYLCASSNFVGQGLEEQYFGPGTRLTVT.

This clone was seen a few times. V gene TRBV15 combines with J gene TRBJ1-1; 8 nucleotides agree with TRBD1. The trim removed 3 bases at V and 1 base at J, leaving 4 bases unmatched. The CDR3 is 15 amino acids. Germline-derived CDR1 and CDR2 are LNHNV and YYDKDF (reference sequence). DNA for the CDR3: TGTGCCACCAGCAGCGCCGGGACAGGGAACACTGAAGCTTTCTTT. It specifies CATSSAGTGNTEAFF. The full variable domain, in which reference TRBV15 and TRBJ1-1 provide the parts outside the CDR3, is DAMVIQNPRYQVTQFGKPVTLSCSQTLNHNVMYWYQQKSSQAPKLLFHYYDKDFNNEADTPDNFQSRRPNTSFCFLDIRSPGLGDTAMYLCATSSAGTGNTEAFFGQGTRLTVV.

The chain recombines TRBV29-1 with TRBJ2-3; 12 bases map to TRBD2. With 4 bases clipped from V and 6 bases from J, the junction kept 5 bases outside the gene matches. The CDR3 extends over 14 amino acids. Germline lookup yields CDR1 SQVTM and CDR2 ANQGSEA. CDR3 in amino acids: CSVASSGGADTQYF. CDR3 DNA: TGCAGCGTTGCCTCTAGCGGGGGGGCCGATACGCAGTATTTT.

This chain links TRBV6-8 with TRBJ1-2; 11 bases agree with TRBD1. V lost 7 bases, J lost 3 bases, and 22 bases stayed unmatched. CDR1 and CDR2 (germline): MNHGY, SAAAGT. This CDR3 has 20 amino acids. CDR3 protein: CASKPGQGAQPSSSYYGYTF. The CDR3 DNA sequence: TGTGCCAGCAAGCCCGGACAGGGGGCCCAGCCCTCGAGTTCTTACTATGGCTACACCTTC.

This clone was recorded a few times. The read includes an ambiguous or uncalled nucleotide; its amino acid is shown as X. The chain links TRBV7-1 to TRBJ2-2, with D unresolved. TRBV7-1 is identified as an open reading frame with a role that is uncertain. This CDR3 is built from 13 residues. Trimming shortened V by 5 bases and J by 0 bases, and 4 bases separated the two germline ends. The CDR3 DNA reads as TGTGCCAGCAGCYCGTCGAACACCGGGGAGCTGTTTTTT. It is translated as CASSXSNTGELFF.

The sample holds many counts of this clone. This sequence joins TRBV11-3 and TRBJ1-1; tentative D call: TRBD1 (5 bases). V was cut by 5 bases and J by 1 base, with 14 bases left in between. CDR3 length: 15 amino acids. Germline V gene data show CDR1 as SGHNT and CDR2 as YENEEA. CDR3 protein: CASSPDLRGNTEAFF. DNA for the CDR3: TGTGCCAGCAGCCCGGACCTGAGGGGGAACACTGAAGCTTTCTTT.

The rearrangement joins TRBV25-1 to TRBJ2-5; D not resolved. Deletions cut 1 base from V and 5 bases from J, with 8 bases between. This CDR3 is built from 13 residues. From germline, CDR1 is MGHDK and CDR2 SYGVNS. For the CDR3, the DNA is TGTGCCAGCAGTGAATGGGGTTGGGAGACCCAGTACTTC. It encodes CASSEWGWETQYF.

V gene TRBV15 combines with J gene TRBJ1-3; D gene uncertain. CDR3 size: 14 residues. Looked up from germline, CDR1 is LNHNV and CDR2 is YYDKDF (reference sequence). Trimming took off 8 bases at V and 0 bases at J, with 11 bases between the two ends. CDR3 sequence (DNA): TGTGCCACCTCAAGGCAGAGCTCTGGAAACACCATATATTTT. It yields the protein CATSRQSSGNTIYF.

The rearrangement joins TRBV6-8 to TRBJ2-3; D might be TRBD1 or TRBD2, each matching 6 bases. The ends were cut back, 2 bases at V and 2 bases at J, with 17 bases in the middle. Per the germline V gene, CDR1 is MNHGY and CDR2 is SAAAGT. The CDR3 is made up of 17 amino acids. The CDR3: CASSYGGQGPYTDTQYF. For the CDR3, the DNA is TGTGCCAGCAGTTACGGGGGGCAGGGCCCTTACACAGATACGCAGTATTTT.

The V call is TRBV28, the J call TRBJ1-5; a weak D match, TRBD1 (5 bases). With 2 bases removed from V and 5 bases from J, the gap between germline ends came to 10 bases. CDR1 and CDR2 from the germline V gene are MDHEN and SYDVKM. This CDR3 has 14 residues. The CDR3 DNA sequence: TGTGCCAGCAGTTTAGGGCAGGGCTATCAGCCCCAGCATTTT. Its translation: CASSLGQGYQPQHF.

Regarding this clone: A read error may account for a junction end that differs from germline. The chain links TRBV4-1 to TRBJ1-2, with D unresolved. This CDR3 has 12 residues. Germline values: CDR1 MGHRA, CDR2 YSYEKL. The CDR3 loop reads CASSQVGMRVSF. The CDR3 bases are TGCGCCAGCAGCCAAGTAGGGATGAGGGTTTCCTTC.

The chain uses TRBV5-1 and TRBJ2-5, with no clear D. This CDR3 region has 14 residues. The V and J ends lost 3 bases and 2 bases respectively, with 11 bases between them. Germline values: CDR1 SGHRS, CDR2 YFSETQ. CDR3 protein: CASSSQYPQETQYF. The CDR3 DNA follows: TGCGCCAGCAGCTCCCAGTATCCACAAGAGACCCAGTACTTC.

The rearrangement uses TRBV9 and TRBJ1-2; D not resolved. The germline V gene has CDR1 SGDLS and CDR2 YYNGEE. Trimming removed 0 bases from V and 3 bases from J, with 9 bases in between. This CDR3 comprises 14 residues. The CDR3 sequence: CASSVDPQDYGYTF. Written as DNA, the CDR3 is TGTGCCAGCAGCGTAGATCCACAAGACTATGGCTACACCTTC.

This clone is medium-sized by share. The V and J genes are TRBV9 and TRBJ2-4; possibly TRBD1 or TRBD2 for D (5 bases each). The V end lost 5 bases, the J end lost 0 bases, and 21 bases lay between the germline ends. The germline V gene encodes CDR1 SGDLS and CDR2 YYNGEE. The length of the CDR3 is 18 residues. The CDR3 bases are TGTGCCAGCAGTGTTGACAAGGAGAGGGGAGAAGCCAAAAACATTCAGTACTTC. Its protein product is CASSVDKERGEAKNIQYF.

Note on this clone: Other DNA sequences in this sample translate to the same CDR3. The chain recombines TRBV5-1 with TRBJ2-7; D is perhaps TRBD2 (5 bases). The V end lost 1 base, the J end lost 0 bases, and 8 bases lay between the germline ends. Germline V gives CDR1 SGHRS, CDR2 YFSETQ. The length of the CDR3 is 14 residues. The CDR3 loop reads CASSLSGSSYEQYF. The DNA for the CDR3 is TGCGCCAGCAGCTTGTCGGGGAGCTCCTACGAGCAGTACTTC.

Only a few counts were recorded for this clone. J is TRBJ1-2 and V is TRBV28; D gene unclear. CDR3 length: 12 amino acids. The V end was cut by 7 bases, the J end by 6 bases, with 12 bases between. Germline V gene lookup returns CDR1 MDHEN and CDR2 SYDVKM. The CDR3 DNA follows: TGTGCCAGCATCCGAGGATACGATGGCTACACCTTC. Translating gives CASIRGYDGYTF.